What follows describes a single T cell receptor beta chain. How the authors handled the data: Cell counts per sample came from amplifying reference gene primers. Sequenced by immunoSEQ multiplex PCR; TCRdb stores in-frame clones only, minus some. The V and J calls and clone size were taken over from that table, and D and trimming were inferred from the DNA. The top ten hold roughly 5.5% of the sample, which has 250,000 or so clones, over 80% seen once. The entry originates in a study of blood T cell repertoires in COVID-19. Study overall: The samples span acute and convalescent COVID-19 from the United States, Italy and Spain. PBMCs, B-cell-depleted T cells, or T cells provided the cDNA or gDNA that made up the material.

The CDR3 consists of 14 residues. V was cut by 7 bases and J by 0 bases, with 14 bases left in between. Germline V gene data show CDR1 as SGHDT and CDR2 as YYEEEE. The chain recombines TRBV5-6 with TRBJ2-7, with D possibly being TRBD2 (5 bases). This TCR was sampled from a human donor in a cohort sampled during active COVID-19. The sequenced material came from peripheral blood. The CDR3 region is CASRAAGSSYEQYF. The CDR3 DNA sequence: TGTGCCAGCCGCGCGGCGGGTAGCTCCTACGAGCAGTACTTC. Supplemented by reference TRBV5-6 and TRBJ2-7, the full variable domain reads DAGVTQSPTHLIKTRGQQVTLRCSPKSGHDTVSWYQQALGQGPQFIFQYYEEEERQRGNFPDRFSGHQFPNYSSELNVNALLLGDSALYLCASRAAGSSYEQYFGPGTRLTVT.